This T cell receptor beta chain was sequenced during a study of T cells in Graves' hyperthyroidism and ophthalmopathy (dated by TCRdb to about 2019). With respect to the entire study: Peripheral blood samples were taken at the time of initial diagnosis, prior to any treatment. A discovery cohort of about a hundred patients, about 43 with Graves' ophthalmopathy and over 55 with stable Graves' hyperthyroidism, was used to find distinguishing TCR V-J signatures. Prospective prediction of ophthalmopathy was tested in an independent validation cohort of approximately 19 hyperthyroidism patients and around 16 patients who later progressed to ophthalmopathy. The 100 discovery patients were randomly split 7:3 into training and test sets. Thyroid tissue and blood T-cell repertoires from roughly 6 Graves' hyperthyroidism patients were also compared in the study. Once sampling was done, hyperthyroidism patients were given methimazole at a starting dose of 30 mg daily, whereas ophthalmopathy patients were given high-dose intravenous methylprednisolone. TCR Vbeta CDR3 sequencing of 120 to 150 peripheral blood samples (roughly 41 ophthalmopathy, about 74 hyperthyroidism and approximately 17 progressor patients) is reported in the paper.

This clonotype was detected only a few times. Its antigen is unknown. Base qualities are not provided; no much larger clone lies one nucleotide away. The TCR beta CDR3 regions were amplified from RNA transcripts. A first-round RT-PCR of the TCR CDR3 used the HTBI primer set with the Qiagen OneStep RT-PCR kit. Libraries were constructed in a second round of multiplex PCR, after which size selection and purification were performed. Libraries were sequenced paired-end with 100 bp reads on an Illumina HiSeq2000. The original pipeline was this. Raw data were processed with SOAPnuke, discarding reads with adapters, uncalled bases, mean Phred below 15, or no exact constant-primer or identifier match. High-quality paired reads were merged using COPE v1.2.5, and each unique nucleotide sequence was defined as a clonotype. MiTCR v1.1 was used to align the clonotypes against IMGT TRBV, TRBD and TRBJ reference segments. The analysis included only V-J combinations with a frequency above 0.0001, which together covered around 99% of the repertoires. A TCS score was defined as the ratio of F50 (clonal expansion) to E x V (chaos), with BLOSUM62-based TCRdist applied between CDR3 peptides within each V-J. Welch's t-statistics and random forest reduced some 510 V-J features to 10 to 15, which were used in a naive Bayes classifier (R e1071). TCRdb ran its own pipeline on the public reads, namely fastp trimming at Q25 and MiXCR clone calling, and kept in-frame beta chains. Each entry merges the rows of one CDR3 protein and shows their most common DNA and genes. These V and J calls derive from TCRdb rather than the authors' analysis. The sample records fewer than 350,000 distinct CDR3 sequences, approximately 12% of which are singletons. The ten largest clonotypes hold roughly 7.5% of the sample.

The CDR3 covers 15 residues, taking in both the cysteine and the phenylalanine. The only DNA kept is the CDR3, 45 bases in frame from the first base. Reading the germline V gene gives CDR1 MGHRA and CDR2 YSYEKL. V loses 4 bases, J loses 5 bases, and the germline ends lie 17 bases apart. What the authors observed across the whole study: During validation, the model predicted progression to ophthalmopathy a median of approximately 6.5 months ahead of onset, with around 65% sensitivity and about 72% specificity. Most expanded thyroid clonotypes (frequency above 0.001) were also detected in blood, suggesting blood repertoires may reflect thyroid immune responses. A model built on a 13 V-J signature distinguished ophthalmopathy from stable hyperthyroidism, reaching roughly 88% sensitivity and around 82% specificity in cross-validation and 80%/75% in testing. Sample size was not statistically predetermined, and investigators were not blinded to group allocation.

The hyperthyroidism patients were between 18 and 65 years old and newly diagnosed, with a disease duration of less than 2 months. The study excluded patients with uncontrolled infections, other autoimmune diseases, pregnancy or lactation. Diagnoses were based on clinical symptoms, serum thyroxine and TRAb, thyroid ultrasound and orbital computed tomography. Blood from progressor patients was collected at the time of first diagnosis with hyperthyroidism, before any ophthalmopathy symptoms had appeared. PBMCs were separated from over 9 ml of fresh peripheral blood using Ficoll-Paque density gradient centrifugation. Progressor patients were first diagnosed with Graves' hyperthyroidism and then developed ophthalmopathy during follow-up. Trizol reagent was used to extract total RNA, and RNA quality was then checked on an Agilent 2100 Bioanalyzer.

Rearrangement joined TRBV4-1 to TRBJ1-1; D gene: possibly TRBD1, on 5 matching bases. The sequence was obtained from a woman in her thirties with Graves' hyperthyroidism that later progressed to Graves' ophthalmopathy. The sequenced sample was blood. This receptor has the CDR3 CASSRFRGAGTEAFF. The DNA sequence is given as TGCGCCAGCAGCCGCTTTCGAGGGGCTGGGACTGAAGCTTTCTTT.